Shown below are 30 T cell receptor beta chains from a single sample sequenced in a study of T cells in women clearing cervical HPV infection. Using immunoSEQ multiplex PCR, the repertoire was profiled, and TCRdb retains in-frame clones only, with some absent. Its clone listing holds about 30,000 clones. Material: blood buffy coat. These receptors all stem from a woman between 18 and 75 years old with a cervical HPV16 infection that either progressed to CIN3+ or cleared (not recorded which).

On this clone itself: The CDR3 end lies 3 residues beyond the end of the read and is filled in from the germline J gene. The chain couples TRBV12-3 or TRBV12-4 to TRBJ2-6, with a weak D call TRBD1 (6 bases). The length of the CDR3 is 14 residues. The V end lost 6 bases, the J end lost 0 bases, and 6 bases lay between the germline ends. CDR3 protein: CASSRGSGANVLTF. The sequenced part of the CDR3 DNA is TGTGCCAGCAGCAGGGGCTCTGGGGCCAACGTC.

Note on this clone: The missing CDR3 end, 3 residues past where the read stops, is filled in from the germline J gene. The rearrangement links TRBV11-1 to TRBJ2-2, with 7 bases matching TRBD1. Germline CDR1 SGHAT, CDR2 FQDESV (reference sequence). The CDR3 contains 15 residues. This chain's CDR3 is CASSLQGTDNSPLFF. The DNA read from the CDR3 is TGTGCCAGCAGCTTACAGGGGACAGATAATTCACCG.

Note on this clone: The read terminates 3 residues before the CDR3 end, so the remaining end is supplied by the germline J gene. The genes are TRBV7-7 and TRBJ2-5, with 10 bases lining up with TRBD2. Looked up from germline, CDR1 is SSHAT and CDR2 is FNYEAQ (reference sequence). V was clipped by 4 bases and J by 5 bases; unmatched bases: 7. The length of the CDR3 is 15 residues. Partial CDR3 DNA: TGTGCCAGCAGCTCGCAGCGGGGGGGATTTGAGACC. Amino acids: CASSSQRGGFET. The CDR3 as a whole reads CASSSQRGGFETQYF.

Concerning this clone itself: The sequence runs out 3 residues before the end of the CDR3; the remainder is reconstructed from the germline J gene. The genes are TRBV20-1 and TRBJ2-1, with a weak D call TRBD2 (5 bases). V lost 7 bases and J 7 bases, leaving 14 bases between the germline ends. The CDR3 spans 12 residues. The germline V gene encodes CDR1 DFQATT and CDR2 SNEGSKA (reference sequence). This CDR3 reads CSVDYPPNEQFF. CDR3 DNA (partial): TGCAGTGTAGACTATCCCCCAAATGAG.

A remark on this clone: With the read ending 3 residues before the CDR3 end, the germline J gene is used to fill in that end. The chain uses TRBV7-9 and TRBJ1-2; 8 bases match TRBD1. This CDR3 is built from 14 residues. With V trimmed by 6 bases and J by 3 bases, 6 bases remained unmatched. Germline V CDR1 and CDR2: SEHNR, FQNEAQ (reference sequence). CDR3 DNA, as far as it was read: TGTGCCAGCAGGGGAGACAGGGGCCACTATGGC. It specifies CASRGDRGHYG. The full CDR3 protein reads CASRGDRGHYGYTF.

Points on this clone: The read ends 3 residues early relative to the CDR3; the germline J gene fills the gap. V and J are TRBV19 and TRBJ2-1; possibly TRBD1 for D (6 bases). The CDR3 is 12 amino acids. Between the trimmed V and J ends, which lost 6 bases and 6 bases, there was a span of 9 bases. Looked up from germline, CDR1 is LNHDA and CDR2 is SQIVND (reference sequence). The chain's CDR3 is CASRKQGNEQFF. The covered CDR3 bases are TGTGCCAGTAGGAAACAGGGCAATGAG.

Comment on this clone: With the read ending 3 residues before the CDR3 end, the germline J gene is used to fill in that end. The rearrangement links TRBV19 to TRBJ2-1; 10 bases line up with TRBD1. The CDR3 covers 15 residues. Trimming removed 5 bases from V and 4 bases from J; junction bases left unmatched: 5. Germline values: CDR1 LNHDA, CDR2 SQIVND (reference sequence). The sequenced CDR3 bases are TGTGCCAGTAGTGGCCGGGACAGGGGATACAATGAG. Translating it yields CASSGRDRGYNE. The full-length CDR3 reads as CASSGRDRGYNEQFF. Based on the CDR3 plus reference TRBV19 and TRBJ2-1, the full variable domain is DGGITQSPKYLFRKEGQNVTLSCEQNLNHDAMYWYRQDPGQGLRLIYYSQIVNDFQKGDIAEGYSVSREKKESFPLTVTSAQKNPTAFYLCASSGRDRGYNEQFFGPGTRLTVL.

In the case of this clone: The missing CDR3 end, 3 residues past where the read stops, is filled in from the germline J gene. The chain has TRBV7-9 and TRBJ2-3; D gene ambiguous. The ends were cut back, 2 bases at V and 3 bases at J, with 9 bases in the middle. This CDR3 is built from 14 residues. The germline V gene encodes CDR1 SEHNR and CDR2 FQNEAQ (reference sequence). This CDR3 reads CASSLFARTDTQYF. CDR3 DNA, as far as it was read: TGTGCCAGCAGCTTATTTGCACGGACAGATACG. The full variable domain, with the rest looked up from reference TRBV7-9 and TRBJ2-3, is DTGVSQNPRHKITKRGQNVTFRCDPISEHNRLYWYRQTLGQGPEFLTYFQNEAQLEKSRLLSDRFSAERPKGSFSTLEIQRTEQGDSAMYLCASSLFARTDTQYFGPGTRLTVL.

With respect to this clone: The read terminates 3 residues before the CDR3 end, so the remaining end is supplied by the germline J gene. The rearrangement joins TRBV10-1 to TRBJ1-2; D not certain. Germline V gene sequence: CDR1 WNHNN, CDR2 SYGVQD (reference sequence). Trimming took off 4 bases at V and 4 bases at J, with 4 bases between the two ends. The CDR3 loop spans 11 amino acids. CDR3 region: CASSGGYGYTF. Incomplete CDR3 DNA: TGCGCCAGCAGTGGAGGCTATGGC.

CDR3 sequence reads: CASSLRSRTGFGRYEQYF. The CDR3 DNA, read in part, is TGCGCCAGCAGCTTGCGCTCGAGGACAGGGTTTGGTCGCTACGAG. The gene calls are TRBV5-1 and TRBJ2-7; 8 nucleotides match TRBD1. The read terminates 3 residues ahead of where the CDR3 ends, so the germline J gene completes it. The CDR3 loop spans 18 amino acids. Germline CDR1 and CDR2: SGHRS and YFSETQ. V was pared by 1 base and J by 3 bases, with 15 bases of the junction left unmatched.

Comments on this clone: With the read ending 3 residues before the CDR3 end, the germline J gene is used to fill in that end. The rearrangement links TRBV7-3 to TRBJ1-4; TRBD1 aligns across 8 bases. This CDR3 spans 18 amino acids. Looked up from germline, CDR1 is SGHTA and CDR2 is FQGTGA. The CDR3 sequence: CASSPTGRGLSWANVLFF. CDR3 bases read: TGTGCCAGCAGCCCCACGGGCAGGGGGCTTTCGTGGGCCAACGTA.

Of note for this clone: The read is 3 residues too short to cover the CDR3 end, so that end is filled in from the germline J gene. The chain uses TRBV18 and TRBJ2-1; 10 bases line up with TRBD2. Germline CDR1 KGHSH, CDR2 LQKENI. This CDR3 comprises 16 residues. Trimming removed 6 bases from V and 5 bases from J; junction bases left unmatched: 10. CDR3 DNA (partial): TGTGCCAGCTCCCCCACCCTAGCGGGGGTTAACAATGAG. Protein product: CASSPTLAGVNNE. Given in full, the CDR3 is CASSPTLAGVNNEQFF.

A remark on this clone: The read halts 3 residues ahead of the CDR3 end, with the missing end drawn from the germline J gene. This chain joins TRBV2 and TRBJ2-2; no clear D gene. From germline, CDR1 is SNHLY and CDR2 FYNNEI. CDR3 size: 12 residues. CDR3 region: CASSEASEKLFF. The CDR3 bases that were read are TGTGCCAGCAGTGAAGCTAGTGAAAAG.

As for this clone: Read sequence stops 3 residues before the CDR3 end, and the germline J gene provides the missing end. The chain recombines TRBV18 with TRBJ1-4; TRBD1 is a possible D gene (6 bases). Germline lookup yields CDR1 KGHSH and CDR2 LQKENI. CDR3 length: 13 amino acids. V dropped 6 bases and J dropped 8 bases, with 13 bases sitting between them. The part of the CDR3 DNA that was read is TGTGCCAGCTCCTCGACAGGTGGGGAAAAA. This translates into CASSSTGGEK. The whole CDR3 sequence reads CASSSTGGEKLFF.

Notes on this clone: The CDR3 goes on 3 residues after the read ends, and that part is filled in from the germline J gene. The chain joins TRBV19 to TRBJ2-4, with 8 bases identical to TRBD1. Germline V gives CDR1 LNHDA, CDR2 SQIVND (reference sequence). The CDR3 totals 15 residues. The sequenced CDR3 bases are TGTGCCAGTAGTACGGCAGGGGGCGGAAACTATGGT. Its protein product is CASSTAGGGNYG. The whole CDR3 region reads CASSTAGGGNYGQYF. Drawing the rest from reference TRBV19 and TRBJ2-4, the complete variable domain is DGGITQSPKYLFRKEGQNVTLSCEQNLNHDAMYWYRQDPGQGLRLIYYSQIVNDFQKGDIAEGYSVSREKKESFPLTVTSAQKNPTAFYLCASSTAGGGNYGQYFGAGTRLSVL.

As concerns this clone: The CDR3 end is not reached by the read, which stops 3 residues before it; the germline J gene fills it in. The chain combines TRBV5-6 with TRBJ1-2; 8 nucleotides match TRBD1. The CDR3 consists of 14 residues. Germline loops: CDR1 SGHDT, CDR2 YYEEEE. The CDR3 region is CASSPGQGSYDYTF. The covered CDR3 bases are TGTGCCAGCAGTCCCGGACAGGGCTCCTACGAC. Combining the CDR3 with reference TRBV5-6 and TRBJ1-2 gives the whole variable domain DAGVTQSPTHLIKTRGQQVTLRCSPKSGHDTVSWYQQALGQGPQFIFQYYEEEERQRGNFPDRFSGHQFPNYSSELNVNALLLGDSALYLCASSPGQGSYDYTFGSGTRLTVV.

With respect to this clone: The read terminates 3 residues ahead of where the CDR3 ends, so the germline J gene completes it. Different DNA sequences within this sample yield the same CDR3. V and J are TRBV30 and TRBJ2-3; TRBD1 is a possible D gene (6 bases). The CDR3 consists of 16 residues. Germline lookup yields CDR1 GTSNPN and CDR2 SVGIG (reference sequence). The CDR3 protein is CAWSVQGRPYGQPQYF. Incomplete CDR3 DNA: TGTGCCTGGAGTGTACAGGGTCGGCCCTACGGTCAGCCG.

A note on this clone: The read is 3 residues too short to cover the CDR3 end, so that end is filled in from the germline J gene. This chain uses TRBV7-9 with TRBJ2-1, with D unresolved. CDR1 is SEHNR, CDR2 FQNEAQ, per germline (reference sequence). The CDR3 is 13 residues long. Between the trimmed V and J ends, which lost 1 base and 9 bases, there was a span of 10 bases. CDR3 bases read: TGTGCCAGCAGCTTAGACGGTAGTGGTGAG. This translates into CASSLDGSGE. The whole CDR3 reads CASSLDGSGEQFF.

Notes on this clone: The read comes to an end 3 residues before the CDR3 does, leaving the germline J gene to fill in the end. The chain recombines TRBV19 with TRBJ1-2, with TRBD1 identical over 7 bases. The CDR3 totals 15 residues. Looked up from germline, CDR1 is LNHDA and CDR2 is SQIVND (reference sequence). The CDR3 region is CASKRTGLGKNIYTF. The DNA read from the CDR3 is TGTGCCAGTAAGAGGACAGGTTTGGGCAAAAACATC.

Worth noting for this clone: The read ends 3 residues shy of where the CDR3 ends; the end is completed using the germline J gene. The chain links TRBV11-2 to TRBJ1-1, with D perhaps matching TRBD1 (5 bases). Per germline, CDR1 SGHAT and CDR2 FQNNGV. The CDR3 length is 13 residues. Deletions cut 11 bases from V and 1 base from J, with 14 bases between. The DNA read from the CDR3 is TGTGCCTACGGGGGGGACTCGAACACTGAA. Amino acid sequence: CAYGGDSNTE. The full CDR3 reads CAYGGDSNTEAFF.

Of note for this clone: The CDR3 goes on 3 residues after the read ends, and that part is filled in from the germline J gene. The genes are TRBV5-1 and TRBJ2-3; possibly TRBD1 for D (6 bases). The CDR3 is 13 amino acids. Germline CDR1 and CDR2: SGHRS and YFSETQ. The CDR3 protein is CASEGVDQETQYF. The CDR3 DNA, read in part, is TGCGCCAGCGAGGGGGTCGACCAAGAGACG.

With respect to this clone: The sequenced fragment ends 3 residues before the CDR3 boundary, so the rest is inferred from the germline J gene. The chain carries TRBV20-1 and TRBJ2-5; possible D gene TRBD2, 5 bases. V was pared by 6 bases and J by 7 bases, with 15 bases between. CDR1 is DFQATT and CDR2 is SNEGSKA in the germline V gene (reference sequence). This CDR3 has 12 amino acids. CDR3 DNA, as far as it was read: TGCAGTGCGCTACTAGTTCACGGGACC. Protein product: CSALLVHGT. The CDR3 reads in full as CSALLVHGTQYF.

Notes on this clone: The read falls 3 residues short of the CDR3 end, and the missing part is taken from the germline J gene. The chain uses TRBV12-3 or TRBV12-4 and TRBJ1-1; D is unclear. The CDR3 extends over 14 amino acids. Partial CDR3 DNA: TGTGCCAGCAGTTTGGAGGGCAGGCACTCGGAA. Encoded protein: CASSLEGRHSE. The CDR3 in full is CASSLEGRHSEAFF.

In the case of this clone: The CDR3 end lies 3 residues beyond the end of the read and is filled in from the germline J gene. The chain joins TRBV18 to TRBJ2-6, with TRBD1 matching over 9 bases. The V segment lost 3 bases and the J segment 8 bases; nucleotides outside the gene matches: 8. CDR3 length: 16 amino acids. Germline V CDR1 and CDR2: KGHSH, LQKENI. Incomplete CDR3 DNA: TGTGCCAGCTCACCGATAGAGGGACAGGGAACCAACGTC. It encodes CASSPIEGQGTNV. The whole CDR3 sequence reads CASSPIEGQGTNVLTF.

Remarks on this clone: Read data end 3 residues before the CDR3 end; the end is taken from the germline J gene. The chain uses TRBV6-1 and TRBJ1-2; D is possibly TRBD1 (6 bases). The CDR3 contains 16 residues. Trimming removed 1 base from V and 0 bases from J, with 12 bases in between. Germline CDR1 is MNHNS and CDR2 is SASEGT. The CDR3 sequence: CASSEGRGSTNYGYTF. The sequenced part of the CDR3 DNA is TGTGCCAGCAGTGAAGGGAGGGGGTCAACTAACTATGGC.

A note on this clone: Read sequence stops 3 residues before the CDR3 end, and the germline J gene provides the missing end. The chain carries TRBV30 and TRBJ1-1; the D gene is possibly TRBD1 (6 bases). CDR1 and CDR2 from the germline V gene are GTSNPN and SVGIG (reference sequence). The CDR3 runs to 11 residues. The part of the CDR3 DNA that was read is TGTGCCTGGGGGGACGGGGGGCAA. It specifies CAWGDGGQ. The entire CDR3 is CAWGDGGQAFF.

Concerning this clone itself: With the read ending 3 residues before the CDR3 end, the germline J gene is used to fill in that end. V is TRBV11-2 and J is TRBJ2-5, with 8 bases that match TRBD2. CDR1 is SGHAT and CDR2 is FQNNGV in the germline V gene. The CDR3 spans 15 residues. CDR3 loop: CASRVSYRGGDTQYF. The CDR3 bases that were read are TGTGCCAGCAGGGTTTCTTATCGGGGGGGAGATACC.

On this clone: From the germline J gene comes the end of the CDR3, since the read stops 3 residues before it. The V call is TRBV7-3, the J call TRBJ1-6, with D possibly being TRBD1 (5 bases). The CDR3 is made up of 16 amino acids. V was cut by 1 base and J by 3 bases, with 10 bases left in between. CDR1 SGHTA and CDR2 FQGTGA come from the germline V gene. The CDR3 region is CASSLRVGDYNSPLHF. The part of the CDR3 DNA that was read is TGTGCCAGCAGCTTAAGGGTAGGGGACTATAATTCACCC. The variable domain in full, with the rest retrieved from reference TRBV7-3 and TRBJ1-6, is GAGVSQTPSNKVTEKGKYVELRCDPISGHTALYWYRQSLGQGPEFLIYFQGTGAADDSGLPNDRFFAVRPEGSVSTLKIQRTERGDSAVYLCASSLRVGDYNSPLHFGNGTRLTVT.

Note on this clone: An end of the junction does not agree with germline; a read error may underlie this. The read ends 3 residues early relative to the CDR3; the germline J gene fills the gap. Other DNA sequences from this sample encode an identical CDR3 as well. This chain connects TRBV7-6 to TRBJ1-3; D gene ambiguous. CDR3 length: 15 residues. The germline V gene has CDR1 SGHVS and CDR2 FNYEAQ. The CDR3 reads CASSPGPASGNTIYF. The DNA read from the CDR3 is TGTGCCAGCAGCCCCGGGCCCGCGAGCGGAAACACG.

CDR3 bases read: TGTGCCAGCAGTGTTGGGGACTACGAATACAATGAG. It yields the protein CASSVGDYEYNE. The whole CDR3 sequence reads CASSVGDYEYNEQFF. The chain carries TRBV2 and TRBJ2-1, with 7 nucleotides matching TRBD2. Read coverage stops 3 residues before the CDR3 terminus; the germline J gene supplies the remainder. Germline V gene data show CDR1 as SNHLY and CDR2 as FYNNEI. The CDR3 has 15 residues. V was clipped by 4 bases and J by 4 bases; unmatched bases: 7.